This T cell receptor (beta chain) was documented in a study of T cell responses to AZD1222 COVID-19 vaccine. Here immunoSEQ multiplex PCR was the method, and the copy in TCRdb shows in-frame clones only, minus some. The top ten hold 4.1% of the sample, which has some 130,000 clones, 84% seen once. In its sample, this clone was seen once. The CDR3 spans 15 residues. Trimming took 5 bases from V and 7 from J, leaving 18 bases between them. Germline loops: CDR1 MNHEY, CDR2 SMNVEV (reference sequence). The sample consisted of peripheral blood, taken on day 0 of AZD1222 vaccination. This clonotype originated in an adult in good health. The chain employs TRBV27 and TRBJ1-5, with a possible D match to TRBD1 (6 bases). The CDR3 protein is CASSLGPQGGQPQHF. DNA for the CDR3: TGTGCCAGCAGTCTAGGCCCACAGGGCGGGCAGCCCCAGCATTTT.